This T cell receptor beta chain was sequenced during a study of vaccination and CD4 T cells after COVID-19. Study overall: Participants received two doses of either BNT162b2 or mRNA-1273 vaccine.

Researchers used the Oncomine TCR Beta short-read assay to sequence DNA from cultured CD4+ T cells. Once CD4+ T cells had been cultured, genomic DNA was extracted from them. TCRdb ran MiXCR on the PCR reads and lists one entry per CDR3 protein. The sample lists about 21,000 distinct CDR3 sequences, under 50% occurring once. J was trimmed by 6 bases and V by 1 base; bases with no gene match: 7. The germline gives CDR1 LNHDA, CDR2 SQIVND (reference sequence). CDR3 size: 16 residues. Points on this clonotype: The target antigen is unknown.

Regarding treatment: approximately nine-day PBMC culture with coronavirus spike peptide pools or control peptides (ViraFEST assay). Wells that each held 2 million or so PBMCs were cultured with roughly 9.5 IU/ml IL-2 and approximately 10 ug/ml peptide pools. It was after roughly nine days of culture that CD4+ T cells were isolated by negative selection. The chain couples TRBV19 to TRBJ2-3; 10 bases fit TRBD1. The sequence derives from a human donor who had recovered from COVID-19. The material sequenced was CD4+ T cells from blood, cultured in vitro, taken after SARS-CoV-2 vaccination. CDR3 nucleotides: TGTGCCAGTAGTATAGGGGCGGGACAGGGGATGGATACGCAGTATTTT. This sequence encodes CASSIGAGQGMDTQYF. Supplemented by reference TRBV19 and TRBJ2-3, the full variable domain reads DGGITQSPKYLFRKEGQNVTLSCEQNLNHDAMYWYRQDPGQGLRLIYYSQIVNDFQKGDIAEGYSVSREKKESFPLTVTSAQKNPTAFYLCASSIGAGQGMDTQYFGPGTRLTVL.